Following are 31 T cell receptor beta chains from one sample sequenced in a study of PD-1 blockade in classical Hodgkin lymphoma. Time point denoted: newly diagnosed, previously untreated cHL patient sample. Measured with immunoSEQ multiplex PCR; TCRdb has only the in-frame clones, and not every one. The sample lists tens of thousands of clones, over 85% occurring once. Sequencing was done on a sample of peripheral blood mononuclear cells (PBMCs). These receptor sequences come from a human donor with classical Hodgkin lymphoma.

This clone has more than one count but fewer than ten. The rearrangement links TRBV28 to TRBJ1-5; no definite D call. The CDR3 totals 12 residues. CDR1 is MDHEN and CDR2 is SYDVKM in the germline V gene. V lost 7 bases, J lost 12 bases, and 16 bases lay in between. The CDR3 region has the DNA TGTGCCAGCACCTCACCGACTGAGATCCAGCATTTT. Translating gives CASTSPTEIQHF.

The J gene is TRBJ2-2, the V gene TRBV11-2, with D perhaps TRBD1 (6 bases). The CDR3 extends over 16 amino acids. Germline V gives CDR1 SGHAT, CDR2 FQNNGV. The V gene lost 3 bases and the J gene lost 4 bases, with 15 bases spanning the gap. CDR3 DNA sequence: TGTGCCAGCAGCTTCCTGAACAGGGTTGGCACCGGGGAGCTGTTTTTT. It codes for CASSFLNRVGTGELFF.

The CDR3 region has the DNA TGTGCCAGCAGTTCTAACTGGCGGACTGAAGCTTTCTTT. Translation: CASSSNWRTEAFF. The chain employs TRBV6-5 and TRBJ1-1, with unresolved D. Germline V lookup: CDR1 MNHEY, CDR2 SVGAGI. This CDR3 is built from 13 residues. Trimming left V 4 bases short and J 5 bases short, with 11 bases between.

As regards this clone: The sample holds other DNA sequences that translate to the same CDR3. The chain uses TRBV19 and TRBJ2-7; D ambiguous. Deletions cut 3 bases from V and 2 bases from J, with 8 bases between. The CDR3 is 13 amino acids. Germline CDR1 reads LNHDA; CDR2 reads SQIVND (reference sequence). This chain's CDR3 is CASSIGLAYEQYF. CDR3 DNA: TGTGCCAGTAGTATCGGCCTAGCCTACGAGCAGTACTTC.

V is TRBV9 and J is TRBJ1-5; no firm D call. Trimming left V 0 bases short and J 4 bases short, with 5 bases between. Germline assignment: CDR1 SGDLS and CDR2 YYNGEE. The CDR3 runs to 13 residues. The DNA of the CDR3 is TGTGCCAGCAGCGTAGACGGGAATCAGCCCCAGCATTTT. This encodes CASSVDGNQPQHF.

The V and J genes are TRBV2 and TRBJ1-4; D is unclear. The CDR3 is made up of 16 amino acids. The V and J ends lost 6 bases and 2 bases respectively, with 16 bases between them. Looked up from germline, CDR1 is SNHLY and CDR2 is FYNNEI. CDR3 loop: CASSNPLVGTNEKLFF. The CDR3 region has the DNA TGTGCCAGCAGCAATCCCTTGGTTGGGACTAATGAAAAACTGTTTTTT.

CDR3 bases: TGTGCCAGCAGCTTTGCAGAGGGACAGCCACTACTCGGGGAGCTGTTTTTT. This codes for CASSFAEGQPLLGELFF. The rearrangement uses TRBV7-7 and TRBJ2-2, with TRBD1 matching over 7 bases. The CDR3 sequence is 17 residues long. V dropped 3 bases and J dropped 7; count of bases not matched to a gene: 14. The germline V gene encodes CDR1 SSHAT and CDR2 FNYEAQ (reference sequence).

The chain carries TRBV9 and TRBJ1-4, with TRBD1 matching over 8 bases. The V segment lost 0 bases and the J segment 7 bases; nucleotides outside the gene matches: 5. Per germline, CDR1 SGDLS and CDR2 YYNGEE. The length of the CDR3 is 15 residues. The CDR3 spells CASSVGDTGGEKLFF. CDR3 nucleotide sequence: TGTGCCAGCAGCGTAGGGGACACAGGGGGTGAAAAACTGTTTTTT.

This sequence joins TRBV27 and TRBJ1-4; D unclear. V was cut by 3 bases and J by 8 bases, with 10 bases left in between. The CDR3 has 13 amino acids. Germline CDR1 and CDR2: MNHEY and SMNVEV (reference sequence). CDR3: CASSFWLTEKLFF. CDR3 nucleotides: TGTGCCAGCAGTTTTTGGCTGACGGAAAAACTGTTTTTT.

This clone occurred once. The rearrangement links TRBV29-1 to TRBJ1-2; D uncertain. Germline V gene sequence: CDR1 SQVTM, CDR2 ANQGSEA. The CDR3 extends over 14 amino acids. V was cut by 4 bases and J by 1 base, with 13 bases left in between. The CDR3 reads CSVGRGISNYGYTF. CDR3 in DNA: TGCAGCGTTGGAAGAGGGATTAGTAACTATGGCTACACCTTC.

This chain links TRBV6-6 with TRBJ1-2; D not resolved. Germline V lookup: CDR1 MNHNY, CDR2 SVGAGI (reference sequence). The CDR3 loop spans 12 amino acids. Trimming stripped 6 bases from V and 4 bases from J, with 9 bases between. CDR3 residues: CASSPKSYGYTF. CDR3 coding DNA: TGTGCCAGCAGCCCCAAGAGCTATGGCTACACCTTC.

This rearrangement joins TRBV12-5 to TRBJ1-3, with no clear D. The CDR3 extends over 18 amino acids. With 3 bases removed from V and 3 bases from J, the gap between germline ends came to 21 bases. CDR1 is LGHNT and CDR2 is FRNRAP in the germline V gene. The CDR3 is CASGFSPKTTMGGNTIYF. The DNA of the CDR3 is TGTGCTAGTGGTTTTAGCCCCAAGACCACGATGGGTGGAAACACCATATATTTT.

The chain has TRBV19 and TRBJ2-7, with TRBD2 identical over 7 bases. This CDR3 contains 18 residues. The V gene's germline CDR1 is LNHDA and CDR2 SQIVND (reference sequence). The V segment lost 0 bases and the J segment 6 bases; nucleotides outside the gene matches: 17. For the CDR3, the DNA is TGTGCCAGTAGTATAGAATCGCCCGATGGGGGAGGGCCACGCGAGCAGTACTTC. This gives the protein CASSIESPDGGGPREQYF.

This clone has a single count. The V call is TRBV10-1, the J call TRBJ1-1; D ambiguous. Per the germline V gene, CDR1 is WNHNN and CDR2 is SYGVQD (reference sequence). V lost 5 bases and J lost 2, with 9 bases in between. This CDR3 spans 13 amino acids. CDR3 region: CASSKGLNTEAFF. CDR3 sequence (DNA): TGCGCCAGCAGTAAGGGCCTAAACACTGAAGCTTTCTTT.

In this sample, this clone turned up once. The rearrangement joins TRBV5-1 to TRBJ2-2; D possibly corresponds to TRBD1 (6 bases). Germline CDR1 reads SGHRS; CDR2 reads YFSETQ. V was cut by 6 bases and J by 12 bases, with 12 bases left in between. This CDR3 has 11 amino acids. The CDR3 protein is CASTLQGQLFF. The CDR3 nucleotides read TGCGCCAGCACCCTACAGGGTCAGCTGTTTTTT.

The CDR3 here is CASSFQRGSSYEQYF. For the CDR3, the DNA is TGTGCCAGCTCCTTTCAGCGGGGCAGTTCCTACGAGCAGTACTTC. The chain employs TRBV2 and TRBJ2-7, with 7 bases matching TRBD2. Germline V lookup: CDR1 SNHLY, CDR2 FYNNEI. The length of the CDR3 is 15 residues. V gave up 8 bases and J gave up 1 base; unmatched junction bases: 11.

This chain connects TRBV7-9 to TRBJ1-1, with no clear D. The V end lost 1 base, the J end lost 6 bases, and 9 bases lay between the germline ends. The CDR3 loop spans 13 amino acids. CDR1 and CDR2 (germline): SEHNR, FQNEAQ (reference sequence). The CDR3 sequence is CASSLVGYAEAFF. The CDR3 bases are TGTGCCAGCAGCTTAGTAGGGTATGCTGAAGCTTTCTTT.

This clone was observed a few times. The V call is TRBV11-2, the J call TRBJ1-6; D is perhaps TRBD1 (5 bases). Per germline, CDR1 SGHAT and CDR2 FQNNGV. Trimming removed 3 bases from V and 11 bases from J, with 14 bases in between. This CDR3 contains 14 residues. The CDR3 DNA follows: TGTGCCAGCAGCTTCTCGAGGGAGGGGACACCCCTCCACTTT. Encoded protein: CASSFSREGTPLHF.

The chain has TRBV5-1 and TRBJ1-4, with a tentative D call TRBD1 (5 bases). Between the trimmed V and J ends, which lost 4 bases and 3 bases, there was a span of 16 bases. CDR1 and CDR2 from the germline V gene are SGHRS and YFSETQ. This CDR3 contains 16 residues. CDR3 coding DNA: TGCGCCAGCAGCGTACTCGGGGCCGGACCTAATGAAAAACTGTTTTTT. Amino acids: CASSVLGAGPNEKLFF.

The gene calls are TRBV2 and TRBJ1-2, with D possibly matching TRBD1 (6 bases). The CDR3 totals 12 residues. Per germline, CDR1 SNHLY and CDR2 FYNNEI. Trimming left V 8 bases short and J 4 bases short, with 11 bases between. The CDR3 region is CASYRAAYGYTF. CDR3 DNA: TGTGCCAGCTACAGGGCGGCCTATGGCTACACCTTC.

This clone was detected once. The J gene is TRBJ2-1, the V gene TRBV10-2, with no clear D. Germline CDR1 is WSHSY and CDR2 is SAAADI. The CDR3 loop spans 17 amino acids. Deletions cut 0 bases from V and 0 bases from J, with 12 bases between. The CDR3 DNA sequence: TGCGCCAGCAGTGAGTCGGTCGGTTCCCTCTCCTACAATGAGCAGTTCTTC. Its translation is CASSESVGSLSYNEQFF.

CDR3 amino acids: CASSSRQGSYEQYF. In DNA, the CDR3 is TGTGCCAGCAGCTCCAGACAGGGTAGCTACGAGCAGTACTTC. The chain has TRBV5-4 and TRBJ2-7; 7 bases agree with TRBD1. Trimming took 3 bases from V and 3 from J; bases not matched to a gene: 6. The CDR3 runs 14 residues. CDR1 and CDR2 from the germline V gene are SGHNT and YYREEE (reference sequence).

This clone was seen once. This sequence joins TRBV29-1 and TRBJ1-1; unclear D gene. The CDR3 has 15 amino acids. Germline-derived CDR1 and CDR2 are SQVTM and ANQGSEA. The V end was cut by 8 bases, the J end by 4 bases, with 23 bases between. The CDR3 DNA sequence: TGCAGCCCCCGTAACCCCCCCCGTGGGAGCACTGAAGCTTTCTTT. Its protein is CSPRNPPRGSTEAFF.

The rearrangement links TRBV27 to TRBJ2-1, with 16 nucleotides matching TRBD2. The CDR3 covers 18 residues. V trimming: 2 bases; J trimming: 1 base; junction bases outside the gene matches: 2. The germline V gene has CDR1 MNHEY and CDR2 SMNVEV (reference sequence). CDR3 in DNA: TGTGCCAGCAGTTTAGTGGGACTAGCGGGAGGGTCCTACAATGAGCAGTTCTTC. Protein sequence: CASSLVGLAGGSYNEQFF.

This chain joins TRBV7-2 and TRBJ1-2, with D possibly TRBD1 on 5 matching bases. With 1 base removed from V and 4 bases from J, the gap between germline ends came to 10 bases. Per the germline V gene, CDR1 is SGHTA and CDR2 is FQGNSA. The CDR3 has 14 amino acids. The CDR3 region has the DNA TGTGCCAGCAGCTTAGGTTCGGGGGTCTATGGCTACACCTTC. The encoded protein is CASSLGSGVYGYTF.

V gene TRBV2 combines with J gene TRBJ1-1; 9 positions agree with TRBD1. The CDR3 consists of 13 residues. The J segment lost 4 bases and the V segment lost 8 bases, leaving 5 bases of the junction unmatched. Germline V gives CDR1 SNHLY, CDR2 FYNNEI. CDR3 loop: CASLMDRGTEAFF. The DNA for the CDR3 is TGTGCCAGCCTGATGGACAGGGGCACTGAAGCTTTCTTT.

The chain links TRBV11-3 to TRBJ2-1; D might be TRBD2 (6 bases). The germline CDR1 and CDR2 sequences are SGHNT and YENEEA. V lost 3 bases and J 15 bases, leaving 15 bases between the germline ends. The CDR3 length is 12 residues. The CDR3: CASSLSGRELFF. The CDR3 nucleotides are TGTGCCAGCAGCTTGAGCGGGCGAGAACTGTTCTTC.

V is TRBV14 and J is TRBJ2-5; 8 bases fit TRBD1. Germline CDR1 and CDR2: SGHDN and FVKESK. V lost 5 bases to trimming and J lost 5 bases; unmatched junction nucleotides: 7. The CDR3 covers 14 residues. CDR3 in amino acids: CASSSQGDVETQYF. The CDR3 bases are TGTGCCAGCAGCTCACAGGGGGATGTGGAGACCCAGTACTTC.

The chain has TRBV28 and TRBJ2-2; the D is unclear. From germline, CDR1 is MDHEN and CDR2 SYDVKM. The CDR3 extends over 13 amino acids. Trimming left V 3 bases short and J 4 bases short, with 6 bases between. CDR3 residues: CASSLDITGELFF. CDR3 DNA: TGTGCCAGCAGTTTGGATATCACCGGGGAGCTGTTTTTT.

This sequence joins TRBV4-2 and TRBJ2-7; no firm D call. Germline V CDR1 and CDR2: LGHNA, YNFKEQ. Trimming shortened V by 1 base and J by 3 bases, and 4 bases separated the two germline ends. This CDR3 is 12 amino acids long. CDR3 loop: CASSQGNYEQYF. The CDR3 DNA is TGTGCCAGCAGCCAAGGAAACTACGAGCAGTACTTC.

The chain uses TRBV5-8 and TRBJ1-2; D is unclear. The CDR3 has 15 residues. The germline V gene has CDR1 SGHTS and CDR2 YDEGEE. Trimming stripped 6 bases from V and 1 base from J, with 16 bases between. This CDR3 is CASTPDMWGNYGYTF. For the CDR3, the DNA is TGTGCCAGCACTCCGGATATGTGGGGTAACTATGGCTACACCTTC.